This passage covers 13 T cell receptor beta chains from one sample sequenced in a study of cytomegalovirus exposure and HLA in healthy donors (dated by TCRdb to about 2017). The receptor library was made with the immunoSEQ multiplex PCR assay. This is the immuneACCESS table as TCRdb keeps it, with only in-frame sequences that have V and J called. A part of the clones is gone; compared with another copy, unresolved V genes explain less than half, and the rest is unexplained. For this sample the table gives more than 45,000 clones, of which roughly nine tenths were detected only once. Approximately 2% of the sample is taken by the ten largest. The specimen was PBMCs. These TCRs come from a woman aged 25 to 39 in good health and CMV-seronegative.

This clone is a singleton in its sample. The rearrangement links TRBV5-6 to TRBJ2-7; 8 bases fit TRBD2. The CDR3 is made up of 14 amino acids. The germline V gene encodes CDR1 SGHDT and CDR2 YYEEEE. V gave up 1 base and J gave up 0 bases; unmatched junction bases: 0. The CDR3 DNA reads as TGTGCCAGCAGCTTGCGGGAGGGCTCCTACGAGCAGTACTTC. Protein product: CASSLREGSYEQYF.

The chain employs TRBV7-3 and TRBJ2-2; TRBD2 matches 8 bases. CDR1 and CDR2 from the germline V gene are SGHTA and FQGTGA. V lost 8 bases and J lost 4; bases outside the gene matches: 3. CDR3 length equals 13 residues. The CDR3 region has the DNA TGTGCCAGCGGCCGGGGGGGCACCGGGGAGCTGTTTTTT. Translation: CASGRGGTGELFF.

This sequence joins TRBV9 and TRBJ2-7; 10 nucleotides match TRBD1. The CDR3 length is 16 residues. The V gene end was trimmed by 4 bases and the J gene end by 2 bases; junction bases not matched to a gene: 9. CDR1 SGDLS and CDR2 YYNGEE come from the germline V gene. CDR3 DNA: TGTGCCAGCAGCCCTTCCCCCGGGACAGGGGCCTACGAGCAGTACTTC. It specifies CASSPSPGTGAYEQYF. The full variable domain, completed using reference TRBV9 and TRBJ2-7, is DSGVTQTPKHLITATGQRVTLRCSPRSGDLSVYWYQQSLDQGLQFLIQYYNGEERAKGNILERFSAQQFPDLHSELNLSSLELGDSALYFCASSPSPGTGAYEQYFGPGTRLTVT.

The chain uses TRBV29-1 and TRBJ1-2; D unresolved. The CDR3 spans 13 residues. Germline V gene data show CDR1 as SQVTM and CDR2 as ANQGSEA. Deletions cut 3 bases from V and 7 bases from J, with 15 bases between. CDR3 sequence (DNA): TGCAGCGTTGACGAATCTTCGGAGGGTGGCTACACCTTC. Its translation is CSVDESSEGGYTF.

This clone has just a few counts. This chain joins TRBV6-4 and TRBJ2-6, with unresolved D. Germline CDR1 is MRHNA and CDR2 is SNTAGT. The CDR3 extends over 14 amino acids. V dropped 7 bases and J dropped 4 bases, with 11 bases sitting between them. The CDR3 is CASTSSSGANVLTF. CDR3 bases: TGTGCCAGCACTTCTTCGTCCGGGGCCAACGTCCTGACTTTC.

This chain uses TRBV2 with TRBJ1-2; unclear D gene. Germline V gene sequence: CDR1 SNHLY, CDR2 FYNNEI. This CDR3 is built from 14 residues. V dropped 1 base and J dropped 8 bases, with 14 bases sitting between them. The CDR3 DNA is TGTGCCAGCAGTGAAGGTGGAGGTATGACGGGCTACACCTTC. Amino acids: CASSEGGGMTGYTF.

The gene calls are TRBV6-1 and TRBJ1-5; tentative D call: TRBD1 (5 bases). From germline, CDR1 is MNHNS and CDR2 SASEGT. The CDR3 contains 13 residues. The V end was cut by 10 bases, the J end by 3 bases, with 13 bases between. As DNA, the CDR3 is TGTGCCACCCTAAGGGGTAACAATCAGCCCCAGCATTTT. This translates into CATLRGNNQPQHF.

The genes are TRBV19 and TRBJ1-5; 8 nucleotides match TRBD1. The CDR3 length is 16 residues. Germline CDR1 is LNHDA and CDR2 is SQIVND (reference sequence). The ends lost 5 bases at V and 4 bases at J; junction bases unmatched: 10. This CDR3 is CASSWTAGGTNQPQHF. The DNA of the CDR3 is TGTGCCAGTAGTTGGACGGCAGGGGGCACAAATCAGCCCCAGCATTTT.

The V call is TRBV6-1, the J call TRBJ1-5; the D is unclear. This CDR3 is 14 amino acids long. Germline V gene data show CDR1 as MNHNS and CDR2 as SASEGT. Trimming cost V 2 bases and J 0 bases, with 5 bases left between them. The CDR3 loop reads CASSELHSNQPQHF. The CDR3 DNA reads as TGTGCCAGCAGTGAATTACATAGCAATCAGCCCCAGCATTTT.

This chain links TRBV6-5 with TRBJ2-1, with 13 bases aligning to TRBD2. V shed 4 bases and J 8 bases; nucleotides not matched to a gene: 8. Germline CDR1 and CDR2: MNHEY and SVGAGI. This CDR3 has 16 residues. This CDR3 reads CASSSLGTSGIYEQFF. In DNA form, the CDR3 reads TGTGCCAGCAGTTCTCTGGGGACTAGCGGGATCTATGAGCAGTTCTTC.

The chain recombines TRBV5-1 with TRBJ1-3; tentatively, D is TRBD1 (6 bases). The V gene's germline CDR1 is SGHRS and CDR2 YFSETQ. V gave up 7 bases and J gave up 0 bases, with 17 bases separating them. The CDR3 is made up of 16 amino acids. DNA for the CDR3: TGCGCCAGCGGCACCGGGGACACTCGCTCTGGAAACACCATATATTTT. This translates into CASGTGDTRSGNTIYF.

The chain couples TRBV5-1 to TRBJ2-5, with 9 bases matching TRBD1. Germline lookup yields CDR1 SGHRS and CDR2 YFSETQ. This CDR3 region has 18 residues. V lost 0 bases, J lost 2 bases, and 11 bases stayed unmatched. CDR3 region: CASSLAGTGRYNQETQYF. The CDR3 DNA reads as TGCGCCAGCAGCTTGGCGGGGACAGGGCGATACAATCAAGAGACCCAGTACTTC.

The count of this clone is one. V is TRBV4-2 and J is TRBJ2-7; D ambiguous. Germline V gives CDR1 LGHNA, CDR2 YNFKEQ. Trimming pared 1 base from V and 0 bases from J, leaving 7 bases between. The CDR3 covers 14 residues. This CDR3 reads CASSQVRSSYEQYF. The CDR3 nucleotides are TGTGCCAGCAGCCAAGTCCGGAGCTCCTACGAGCAGTACTTC.